The source of this T cell receptor beta chain is a study of persistence of HIV-infected CD4 T cells. General study findings and limits: TCR analyses could not target the rare provirus-carrying CMV-responding cells.

This nonspecific control used anti-CD3/anti-CD28 bead stimulation of CD4+ T cells. Sorting selected CD4+ T cells upregulating both CD40 ligand and CD69. Donors had CD4+ T cell counts above 400 cells/uL and were CMV-seropositive. The CDR3 runs 12 residues. CDR1 is MNHNS and CDR2 is SASEGT in the germline V gene. Between the trimmed V and J ends, which lost 2 bases and 7 bases, there was a span of 8 bases. Sequencing used immunoSEQ version 4 in survey mode. Genomic DNA was diluted to 10 ng/uL, up to 1 ug per sample. The data were produced by immunoSEQ multiplex PCR, yet TCRdb's version contains in-frame clones alone and is incomplete. The table records 40,000 to 55,000 clones, just under 90% of them present only once. A note on this clone: Its antigen is unidentified.

The receptor's source is an adult woman with HIV who was CMV-seropositive. The specimen comprised CD4+ T cells sorted from PBMCs after approximately 19-hour stimulation, sampled from a patient who received antiretroviral therapy. The V call is TRBV6-1, the J call TRBJ1-2; D is unresolved. CDR3 sequence reads: CASSERVAGYTF. As DNA, the CDR3 is TGTGCCAGCAGTGAAAGGGTCGCTGGCTACACCTTC.